This T cell receptor (beta chain) derives from a study of OX40 agonist ivuxolimab in advanced cancers. General study points: Researchers did not determine the expanded peripheral T cells' antigen specificity.

This clone is a singleton in its sample. Its cognate antigen is unknown. Assay: immunoSEQ multiplex PCR; the TCRdb copy retains only in-frame clones and omits some. The sample yields approximately 91,000 clones, around 87% seen once. The TCR originated in an adult with an advanced solid tumor such as melanoma, head and neck, liver or kidney cancer. The sequencing used CD4+ or CD8+ T cells sorted from blood, collected in a trial of the OX40 agonist ivuxolimab.

CDR3 amino acids: CASSFRQGGYEQYF. Written as DNA, the CDR3 is TGTGCCAGCAGTTTTAGACAGGGGGGATACGAGCAGTACTTC. This chain links TRBV28 with TRBJ2-7; 9 positions agree with TRBD1. The length of the CDR3 is 14 residues. The V segment lost 3 bases and the J segment 4 bases; nucleotides outside the gene matches: 4. Germline lookup yields CDR1 MDHEN and CDR2 SYDVKM.